Below, 25 T cell receptor beta chains from the same sample are listed, as sequenced in a study of T cell repertoires in cytomegalovirus infection. TCRdb ran MiXCR on the reads and lists one entry per CDR3 protein. The data contain approximately 990,000 distinct CDR3 sequences, approximately 30% of them singletons. For these receptors, no antigen is known. Sequences were derived from cultured CD8+ T cells from PBMCs, sampled from culture after CMV antigen stimulation. The receptors derive from a human donor in good health (CMV status not recorded). Some clones in this sample may be carry-over from other donors' samples.

In this sample, this clonotype turned up a few times. The gene calls are TRBV7-2 and TRBJ1-2; D possibly corresponds to TRBD1 (5 bases). V lost 4 bases, J lost 5 bases, and 14 bases lay in between. Germline CDR1 and CDR2: SGHTA and FQGNSA. The CDR3 is 14 amino acids. The CDR3 spells CASSSVREGYGYTF. CDR3 coding DNA: TGTGCCAGCAGCTCCGTGAGGGAGGGGTATGGCTACACCTTC.

This rearrangement joins TRBV5-1 to TRBJ2-1; perhaps TRBD2 as D (7 bases). CDR3 length: 15 amino acids. Germline CDR1 reads SGHRS; CDR2 reads YFSETQ. V lost 0 bases, J lost 5 bases, and 12 bases lay in between. CDR3 sequence reads: CASSLVGGLDNEQFF. In nucleotides, the CDR3 is TGCGCCAGCAGCTTGGTGGGGGGGCTGGACAATGAGCAGTTCTTC.

Only a few counts were recorded for this clonotype. The chain joins TRBV6-5 to TRBJ2-3; D assignment may be TRBD1 or TRBD2 (6 bases each). Germline CDR1 reads MNHEY; CDR2 reads SVGAGI. The CDR3 is made up of 15 amino acids. V was trimmed by 0 bases and J by 6 bases, leaving 13 bases between them. The CDR3 DNA reads TGTGCCAGCAGTTACTCGGGGGGCCTTGGCGATACGCAGTATTTT. Its protein product is CASSYSGGLGDTQYF.

This clonotype was seen many times. The gene calls are TRBV7-9 and TRBJ1-5, with unresolved D. Trimming shortened V by 11 bases and J by 2 bases, and 19 bases separated the two germline ends. Germline V gene data show CDR1 as SEHNR and CDR2 as FQNEAQ (reference sequence). The CDR3 is 15 amino acids. The CDR3 is CACQDSGGGNQPQHF. For the CDR3, the DNA is TGTGCCTGTCAGGATTCGGGAGGTGGCAATCAGCCCCAGCATTTT.

V and J are TRBV27 and TRBJ2-2; unclear D gene. The germline CDR1 and CDR2 sequences are MNHEY and SMNVEV (reference sequence). CDR3 length equals 14 residues. Trimming cost V 1 base and J 7 bases, with 10 bases left between them. CDR3 coding DNA: TGTGCCAGCAGTTTATGGCTCCGAGGCGGGGAGCTGTTTTTT. Protein: CASSLWLRGGELFF.

The rearrangement uses TRBV4-3 and TRBJ2-1, with a weak D call TRBD2 (5 bases). The CDR3 sequence is 13 residues long. V dropped 4 bases and J dropped 7 bases, with 11 bases sitting between them. Germline V gene sequence: CDR1 LGHNA, CDR2 YSLEER. CDR3 protein: CASSRTGTNEQFF. The CDR3 coding sequence is TGCGCCAGCAGCCGGACGGGAACTAATGAGCAGTTCTTC.

The rearrangement joins TRBV14 to TRBJ1-2; no reliable D call. The CDR3 extends over 14 amino acids. CDR1 and CDR2 from the germline V gene are SGHDN and FVKESK. With 0 bases removed from V and 3 bases from J, the gap between germline ends came to 8 bases. The CDR3 nucleotides are TGTGCCAGCAGCCAAGATGGACCATACTATGGCTACACCTTC. Translated: CASSQDGPYYGYTF.

This clonotype has more than one count but fewer than ten. This chain connects TRBV6-4 to TRBJ2-7; TRBD1 might be the D (6 bases). Deletions cut 1 base from V and 2 bases from J, with 12 bases between. The CDR3 totals 15 residues. Germline V CDR1 and CDR2: MRHNA, SNTAGT. CDR3 sequence: CASSDFPGAPYEQYF. CDR3 bases: TGTGCCAGCAGTGACTTTCCAGGGGCCCCCTACGAGCAGTACTTC.

This clonotype has more than one count but fewer than ten. The chain links TRBV29-1 to TRBJ1-1; D unresolved. Germline CDR1 and CDR2: SQVTM and ANQGSEA. CDR3 length: 12 amino acids. The germline V and J ends were trimmed by 4 bases and 4 bases, with 10 bases remaining between them. The CDR3 sequence: CSVAREGTEAFF. DNA of the CDR3: TGCAGCGTTGCAAGGGAAGGCACTGAAGCTTTCTTT.

This clonotype was counted a few times. The rearrangement links TRBV6-6 to TRBJ2-3; the D is unclear. Germline V gene lookup returns CDR1 MNHNY and CDR2 SVGAGI (reference sequence). Trimming shortened V by 0 bases and J by 3 bases, and 7 bases separated the two germline ends. The CDR3 length is 14 residues. The CDR3 loop is CASSYSTATDTQYF. CDR3 nucleotides: TGTGCCAGCAGTTACTCGACCGCGACAGATACGCAGTATTTT.

The chain employs TRBV27 and TRBJ2-3, with D maybe TRBD2 (5 bases). Trimming pared 6 bases from V and 9 bases from J, leaving 22 bases between. CDR1 and CDR2 from the germline V gene are MNHEY and SMNVEV (reference sequence). The CDR3 runs 15 residues. The CDR3 region is CASSLSARAVWTQYF. The DNA of the CDR3 is TGTGCCAGCAGCCTCTCGGCGAGGGCCGTTTGGACGCAGTATTTT.

This clonotype was detected a few times. The chain links TRBV6-1 to TRBJ1-4, with 7 bases lining up with TRBD1. This CDR3 comprises 16 residues. The V gene end was trimmed by 2 bases and the J gene end by 4 bases; junction bases not matched to a gene: 7. Germline lookup yields CDR1 MNHNS and CDR2 SASEGT. CDR3 region: CASSEWDRDFNEKLFF. In nucleotides, the CDR3 is TGTGCCAGCAGTGAATGGGACAGAGACTTTAATGAAAAACTGTTTTTT.

As to this clonotype: The junction departs from germline at one end; a sequencing error may be responsible. This chain uses TRBV12-3 or TRBV12-4 with TRBJ2-3; 7 bases align to TRBD1. There are 13 residues in the CDR3. This CDR3 reads CASRLKGADTQYF. The CDR3, as DNA: TGTGCCAGCCGTTTAAAGGGGGCGGATACGCAGTATTTT.

The CDR3 sequence: CASSTRQGDSPLHF. The CDR3 DNA reads as TGCGCCAGCAGCACCCGACAGGGAGATTCACCCCTCCACTTT. The rearrangement uses TRBV5-1 and TRBJ1-6, with 7 bases lining up with TRBD1. With 4 bases clipped from V and 8 bases from J, the junction kept 6 bases outside the gene matches. The CDR3 contains 14 residues. Germline V gene data show CDR1 as SGHRS and CDR2 as YFSETQ.

In this sample, this clonotype turned up a few times. The V gene is TRBV2, the J gene TRBJ2-3; D is possibly TRBD2 (6 bases). Germline loops: CDR1 SNHLY, CDR2 FYNNEI. Trimming shortened V by 0 bases and J by 2 bases, and 15 bases separated the two germline ends. The CDR3 contains 17 residues. CDR3 loop: CASSEARIGTSTDTQYF. In DNA, the CDR3 is TGTGCCAGCAGTGAAGCGCGGATTGGGACTTCCACAGATACGCAGTATTTT.

This chain uses TRBV6-2 or TRBV6-3 with TRBJ1-5; possibly TRBD1 for D (6 bases). Germline CDR1 and CDR2: MNHEY and SVGEGT. V was clipped by 4 bases and J by 2 bases, with 18 bases between them. The CDR3 length is 17 residues. The CDR3 DNA is TGTGCCAGCAGTTTCCCGACAGGTGAAAGTGGCAATCAGCCCCAGCATTTT. It codes for CASSFPTGESGNQPQHF.

This sequence joins TRBV6-1 and TRBJ2-1; D is perhaps TRBD2 (5 bases). The V end was cut by 7 bases, the J end by 5 bases, with 27 bases between. The CDR3 covers 18 residues. Germline V gene sequence: CDR1 MNHNS, CDR2 SASEGT. DNA for the CDR3: TGTGCCAGCACCACCCCCCGGGGTGTTGGATACGGGAACAATGAGCAGTTCTTC. Translating gives CASTTPRGVGYGNNEQFF.

This clonotype was counted only a few times. The genes are TRBV3-1 and TRBJ1-4, with 7 positions matching TRBD1. Germline CDR1 LGHDT, CDR2 YNNKEL (reference sequence). Trimming removed 4 bases from V and 4 bases from J; junction bases left unmatched: 9. The CDR3 is 16 amino acids. DNA of the CDR3: TGTGCCAGCAGCCCAGGAGAGACAGGGTTTAATGAAAAACTGTTTTTT. Protein product: CASSPGETGFNEKLFF.

Points on this clonotype: One end of the junction does not line up with germline, which may come from a read error. The chain carries TRBV6-5 and TRBJ2-5, with D perhaps TRBD1 or TRBD2 (6 bases each). CDR1 and CDR2 (germline): MNHEY, SVGAGI. The CDR3 is 13 amino acids. The CDR3 bases are TGTACCAGCAGCCCCGGAGGGGGAGAGACCCAGTACTTC. Amino acids: CTSSPGGGETQYF.

This clonotype was seen a handful of times. The chain joins TRBV6-2 or TRBV6-3 to TRBJ2-7; D not resolved. Germline V lookup: CDR1 MNHEY, CDR2 SVGEGT. Trimming pared 7 bases from V and 3 bases from J, leaving 13 bases between. The CDR3 extends over 13 amino acids. The CDR3 here is CASTLGWNYEQYV. Written as DNA, the CDR3 is TGTGCCAGCACCCTAGGGTGGAACTACGAGCAGTACGTC.

V usage is TRBV7-8 and J usage is TRBJ2-7; D remains ambiguous. Germline values: CDR1 SGHVS, CDR2 FQNEAQ. The CDR3 contains 12 residues. The V end lost 0 bases, the J end lost 4 bases, and 4 bases lay between the germline ends. CDR3 protein: CASSLAEYEQYV. The CDR3 nucleotides read TGTGCCAGCAGCTTAGCCGAGTACGAGCAGTACGTC.

This clonotype was recorded a few times. The chain combines TRBV19 with TRBJ1-5; D might be TRBD1 (6 bases). V was clipped by 9 bases and J by 2 bases, with 26 bases between them. The CDR3 runs 18 residues. Germline assignment: CDR1 LNHDA and CDR2 SQIVND (reference sequence). CDR3 sequence: CASADSEVGALGNQPQHF. The CDR3 coding sequence is TGTGCCAGCGCGGACTCGGAGGTGGGGGCTCTTGGCAATCAGCCCCAGCATTTT.

This clonotype has only a few counts. This chain links TRBV6-5 with TRBJ1-1; D gene unclear. CDR1 MNHEY and CDR2 SVGAGI come from the germline V gene. V was clipped by 6 bases and J by 0 bases, with 8 bases between them. This CDR3 is built from 13 residues. The CDR3 DNA reads TGTGCCAGCAGAAGAGTAATGAACACTGAAGCTTTCTTT. It is translated as CASRRVMNTEAFF.

This clonotype has a handful of counts. The chain links TRBV13 to TRBJ1-2; D not resolved. Trimming removed 4 bases at V and 6 bases at J, with 12 bases between. Per the germline V gene, CDR1 is PRHDT and CDR2 is FYEKMQ (reference sequence). The CDR3 consists of 13 residues. The CDR3 sequence is CASSSGRVDGYTF. In DNA, the CDR3 is TGTGCCAGCAGCTCGGGGAGGGTAGATGGCTACACCTTC.

The rearrangement joins TRBV5-5 to TRBJ1-2, with D possibly being TRBD1 (5 bases). Germline CDR1 is SGHKS and CDR2 is YYEKEE (reference sequence). CDR3 length equals 11 residues. Trimming stripped 0 bases from V and 13 bases from J, with 10 bases between. CDR3 sequence (DNA): TGTGCCAGCAGCTTGGGGACAATAACCACCTTC. Translated, it gives CASSLGTITTF.